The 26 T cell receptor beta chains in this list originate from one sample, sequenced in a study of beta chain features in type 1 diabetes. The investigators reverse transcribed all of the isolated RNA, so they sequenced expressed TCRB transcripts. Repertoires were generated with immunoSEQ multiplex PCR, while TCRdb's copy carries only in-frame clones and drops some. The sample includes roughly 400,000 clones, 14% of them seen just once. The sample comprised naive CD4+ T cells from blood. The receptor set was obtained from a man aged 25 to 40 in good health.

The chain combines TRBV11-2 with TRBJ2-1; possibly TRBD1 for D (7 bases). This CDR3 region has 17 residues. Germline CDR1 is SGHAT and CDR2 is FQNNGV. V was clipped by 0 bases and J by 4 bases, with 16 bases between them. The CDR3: CASSLDLRGVLYNEQFF. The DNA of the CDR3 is TGTGCCAGCAGCTTAGACCTCAGGGGGGTATTGTACAATGAGCAGTTCTTC.

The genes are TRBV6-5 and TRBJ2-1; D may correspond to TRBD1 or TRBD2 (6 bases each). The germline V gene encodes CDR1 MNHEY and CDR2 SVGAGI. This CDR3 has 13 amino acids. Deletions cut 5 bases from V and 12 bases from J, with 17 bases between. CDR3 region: CASSPGDSRLQFF. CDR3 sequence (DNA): TGTGCCAGCAGTCCAGGGGACTCGAGGCTGCAGTTCTTC.

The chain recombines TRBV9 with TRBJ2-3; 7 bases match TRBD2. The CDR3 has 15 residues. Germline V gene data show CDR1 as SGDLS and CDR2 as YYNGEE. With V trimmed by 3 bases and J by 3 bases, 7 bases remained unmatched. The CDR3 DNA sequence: TGTGCCAGCAGCGGCGACCCGGGGGGTACAGATACGCAGTATTTT. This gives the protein CASSGDPGGTDTQYF.

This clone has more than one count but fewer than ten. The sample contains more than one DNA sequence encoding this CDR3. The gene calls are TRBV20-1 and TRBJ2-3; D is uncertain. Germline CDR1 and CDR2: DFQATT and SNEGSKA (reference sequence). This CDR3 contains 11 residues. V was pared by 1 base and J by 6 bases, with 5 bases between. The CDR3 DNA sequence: TGCAGTGCTAGAGGGCGGGATACGCAGTATTTT. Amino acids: CSARGRDTQYF.

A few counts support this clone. In nucleotides, the CDR3 is TGTGCCTGGAGTCGGAGGCTAGCGACCCTGATAGCCAAAAACATTCAGTACTTC. Residues: CAWSRRLATLIAKNIQYF. The rearrangement links TRBV30 to TRBJ2-4; weak D call: TRBD2 (6 bases). The CDR3 has 18 amino acids. The V end was cut by 2 bases, the J end by 0 bases, with 20 bases between. CDR1 is GTSNPN and CDR2 is SVGIG in the germline V gene (reference sequence).

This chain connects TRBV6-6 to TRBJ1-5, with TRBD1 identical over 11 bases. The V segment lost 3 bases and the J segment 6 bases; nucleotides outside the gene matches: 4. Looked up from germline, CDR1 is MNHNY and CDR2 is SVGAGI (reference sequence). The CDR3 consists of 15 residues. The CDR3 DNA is TGTGCCAGCAGTTATGGGACAGGGGGACCTCAGCCCCAGCATTTT. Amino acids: CASSYGTGGPQPQHF.

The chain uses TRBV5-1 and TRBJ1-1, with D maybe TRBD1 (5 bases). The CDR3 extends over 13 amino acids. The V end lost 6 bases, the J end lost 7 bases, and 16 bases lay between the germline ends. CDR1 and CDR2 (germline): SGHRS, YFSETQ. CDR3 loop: CASTNQGGSEAFF. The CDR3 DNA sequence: TGCGCCAGCACCAACCAGGGCGGGAGTGAAGCTTTCTTT.

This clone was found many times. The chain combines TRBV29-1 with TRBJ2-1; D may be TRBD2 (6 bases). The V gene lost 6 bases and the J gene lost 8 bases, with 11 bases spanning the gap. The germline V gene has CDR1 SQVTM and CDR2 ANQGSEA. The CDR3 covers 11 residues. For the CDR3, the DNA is TGCAGCGTACAGACTAGTTATGAGCAGTTCTTC. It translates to CSVQTSYEQFF.

This CDR3 is CASSLASPQETQYF. For the CDR3, the DNA is TGTGCCAGCAGCTTAGCGTCGCCACAAGAGACCCAGTACTTC. The chain is built from TRBV7-6 and TRBJ2-5; D gene uncertain. Trimming removed 0 bases from V and 2 bases from J, with 7 bases in between. The CDR3 contains 14 residues. The V gene's germline CDR1 is SGHVS and CDR2 FNYEAQ.

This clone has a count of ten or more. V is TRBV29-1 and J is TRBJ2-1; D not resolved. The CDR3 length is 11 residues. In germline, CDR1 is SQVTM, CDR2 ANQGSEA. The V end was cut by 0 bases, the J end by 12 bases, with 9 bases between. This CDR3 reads CSVEEGSGQFF. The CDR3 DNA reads TGCAGCGTTGAAGAAGGAAGTGGGCAGTTCTTC.

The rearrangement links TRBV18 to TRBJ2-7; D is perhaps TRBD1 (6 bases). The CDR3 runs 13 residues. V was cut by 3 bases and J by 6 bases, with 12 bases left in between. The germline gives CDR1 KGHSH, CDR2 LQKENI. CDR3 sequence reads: CASSPIQGGEQYV. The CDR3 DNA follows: TGTGCCAGCTCACCGATACAGGGTGGCGAGCAGTACGTC.

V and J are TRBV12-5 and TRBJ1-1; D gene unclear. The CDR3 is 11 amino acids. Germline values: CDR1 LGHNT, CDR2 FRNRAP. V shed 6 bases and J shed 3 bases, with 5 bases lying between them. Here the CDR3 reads CASGVDTEAFF. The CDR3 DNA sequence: TGTGCTAGTGGGGTGGACACTGAAGCTTTCTTT. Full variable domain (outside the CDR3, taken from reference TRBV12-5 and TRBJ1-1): DARVTQTPRHKVTEMGQEVTMRCQPILGHNTVFWYRQTMMQGLELLAYFRNRAPLDDSGMPKDRFSAEMPDATLATLKIQPSEPRDSAVYFCASGVDTEAFFGQGTRLTVV.

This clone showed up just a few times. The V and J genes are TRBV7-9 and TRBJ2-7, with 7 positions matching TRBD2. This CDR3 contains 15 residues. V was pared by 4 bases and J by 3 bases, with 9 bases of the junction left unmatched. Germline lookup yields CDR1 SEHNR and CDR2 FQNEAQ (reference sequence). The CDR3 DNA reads TGTGCCAGCAGCTCGATGACCGGGACTAACTACGAGCAGTACGTC. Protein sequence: CASSSMTGTNYEQYV.

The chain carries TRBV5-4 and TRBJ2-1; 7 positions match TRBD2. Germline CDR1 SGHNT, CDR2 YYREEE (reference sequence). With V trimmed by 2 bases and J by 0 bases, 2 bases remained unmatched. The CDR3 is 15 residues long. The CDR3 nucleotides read TGTGCCAGCAGCTTCGGGGGGAGCTCCTACAATGAGCAGTTCTTC. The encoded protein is CASSFGGSSYNEQFF. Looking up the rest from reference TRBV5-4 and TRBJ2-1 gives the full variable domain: ETGVTQSPTHLIKTRGQQVTLRCSSQSGHNTVSWYQQALGQGPQFIFQYYREEENGRGNFPPRFSGLQFPNYSSELNVNALELDDSALYLCASSFGGSSYNEQFFGPGTRLTVL.

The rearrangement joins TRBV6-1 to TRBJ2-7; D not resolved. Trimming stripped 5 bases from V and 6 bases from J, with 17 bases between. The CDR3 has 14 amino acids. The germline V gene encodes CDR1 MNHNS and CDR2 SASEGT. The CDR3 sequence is CASSLTVGTLEQYV. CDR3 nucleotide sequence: TGTGCCAGCAGTTTAACTGTGGGTACGCTCGAGCAGTACGTC.

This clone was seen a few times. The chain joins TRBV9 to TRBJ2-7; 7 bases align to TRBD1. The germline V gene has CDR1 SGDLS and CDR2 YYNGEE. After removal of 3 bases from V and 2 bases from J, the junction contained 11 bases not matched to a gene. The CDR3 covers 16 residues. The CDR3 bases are TGTGCCAGCAGCGCAAGCCTGATGACAGGGCCCTACGAGCAGTACTTC. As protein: CASSASLMTGPYEQYF. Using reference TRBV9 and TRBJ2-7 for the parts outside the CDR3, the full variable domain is DSGVTQTPKHLITATGQRVTLRCSPRSGDLSVYWYQQSLDQGLQFLIQYYNGEERAKGNILERFSAQQFPDLHSELNLSSLELGDSALYFCASSASLMTGPYEQYFGPGTRLTVT.

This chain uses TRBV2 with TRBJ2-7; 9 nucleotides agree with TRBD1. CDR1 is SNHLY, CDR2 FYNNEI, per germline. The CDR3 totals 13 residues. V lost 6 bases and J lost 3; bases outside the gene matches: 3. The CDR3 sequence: CASSRDRDYEQYF. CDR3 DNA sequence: TGTGCCAGCAGCCGGGACAGGGACTACGAGCAGTACTTC. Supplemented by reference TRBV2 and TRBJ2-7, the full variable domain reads EPEVTQTPSHQVTQMGQEVILRCVPISNHLYFYWYRQILGQKVEFLVSFYNNEISEKSEIFDDQFSVERPDGSNFTLKIRSTKLEDSAMYFCASSRDRDYEQYFGPGTRLTVT.

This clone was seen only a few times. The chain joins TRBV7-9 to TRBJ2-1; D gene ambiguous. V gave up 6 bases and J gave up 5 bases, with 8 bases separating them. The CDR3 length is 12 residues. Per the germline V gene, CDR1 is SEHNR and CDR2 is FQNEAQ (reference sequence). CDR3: CASSLTHNEQFF. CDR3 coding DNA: TGTGCCAGCAGTTTGACCCACAATGAGCAGTTCTTC.

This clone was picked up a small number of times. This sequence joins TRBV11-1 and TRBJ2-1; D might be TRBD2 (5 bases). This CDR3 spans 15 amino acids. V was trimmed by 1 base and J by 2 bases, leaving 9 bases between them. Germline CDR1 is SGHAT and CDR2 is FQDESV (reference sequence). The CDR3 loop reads CASSLGSGTYNEQFF. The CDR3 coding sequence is TGTGCCAGCAGCTTAGGGTCCGGGACCTACAATGAGCAGTTCTTC. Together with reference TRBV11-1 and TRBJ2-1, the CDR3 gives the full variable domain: EAEVAQSPRYKITEKSQAVAFWCDPISGHATLYWYRQILGQGPELLVQFQDESVVDDSQLPKDRFSAERLKGVDSTLKIQPAELGDSAMYLCASSLGSGTYNEQFFGPGTRLTVL.

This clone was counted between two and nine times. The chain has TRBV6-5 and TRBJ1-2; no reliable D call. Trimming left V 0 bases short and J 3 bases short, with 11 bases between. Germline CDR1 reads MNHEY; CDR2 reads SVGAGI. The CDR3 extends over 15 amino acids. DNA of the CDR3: TGTGCCAGCAGTTACTCCCGCGGTGCAGACTATGGCTACACCTTC. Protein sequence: CASSYSRGADYGYTF.

The CDR3 DNA reads TGTGCCAGCAGTGGACTAGCGGGAGCACCTCCGTACAATGAGCAGTTCTTC. It yields the protein CASSGLAGAPPYNEQFF. The V gene is TRBV5-6, the J gene TRBJ2-1; 13 nucleotides match TRBD2. CDR3 length: 17 amino acids. The germline V gene encodes CDR1 SGHDT and CDR2 YYEEEE. Germline trimming cut 5 bases from V and 4 bases from J; bases unmatched to any gene: 9. Full variable domain (remainder filled in from reference TRBV5-6 and TRBJ2-1): DAGVTQSPTHLIKTRGQQVTLRCSPKSGHDTVSWYQQALGQGPQFIFQYYEEEERQRGNFPDRFSGHQFPNYSSELNVNALLLGDSALYLCASSGLAGAPPYNEQFFGPGTRLTVL.

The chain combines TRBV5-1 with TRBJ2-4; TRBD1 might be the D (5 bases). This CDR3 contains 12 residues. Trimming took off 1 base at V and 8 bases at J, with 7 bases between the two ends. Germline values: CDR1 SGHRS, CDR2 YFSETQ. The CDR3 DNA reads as TGCGCCAGCAGCTTGAGGGGCGACATTCAGTACTTC. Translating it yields CASSLRGDIQYF.

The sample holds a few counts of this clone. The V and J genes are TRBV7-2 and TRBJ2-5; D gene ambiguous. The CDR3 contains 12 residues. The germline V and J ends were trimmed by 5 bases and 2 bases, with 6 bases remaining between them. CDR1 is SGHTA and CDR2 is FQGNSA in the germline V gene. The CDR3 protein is CASSNYQETQYF. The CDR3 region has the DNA TGTGCCAGCAGCAATTATCAAGAGACCCAGTACTTC.

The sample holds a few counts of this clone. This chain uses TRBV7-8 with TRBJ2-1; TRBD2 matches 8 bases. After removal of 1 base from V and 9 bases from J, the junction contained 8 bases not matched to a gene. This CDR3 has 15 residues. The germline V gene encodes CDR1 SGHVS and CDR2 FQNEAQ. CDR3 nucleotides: TGTGCCAGCAGCTTAGGAGCGGGGGAGTCTCCTGAGCAGTTCTTC. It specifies CASSLGAGESPEQFF.

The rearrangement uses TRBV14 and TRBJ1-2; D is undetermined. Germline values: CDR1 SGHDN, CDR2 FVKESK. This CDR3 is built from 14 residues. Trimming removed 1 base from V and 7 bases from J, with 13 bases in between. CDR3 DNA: TGTGCCAGCAGCCAAGTTTGGCCCCGGGGTGGCTACACCTTC. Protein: CASSQVWPRGGYTF.

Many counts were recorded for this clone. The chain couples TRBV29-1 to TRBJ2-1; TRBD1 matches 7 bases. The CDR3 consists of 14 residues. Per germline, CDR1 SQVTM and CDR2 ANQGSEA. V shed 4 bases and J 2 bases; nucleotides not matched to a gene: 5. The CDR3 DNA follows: TGCAGCGTTGCCGGGACAGTAACCTACAATGAGCAGTTCTTC. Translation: CSVAGTVTYNEQFF.